This TCR beta chain was profiled in a study of blood T cell repertoires in COVID-19. As for the study in general: Some COVID-19 samples were acute and others convalescent; all came from the United States, Italy and Spain. T cells, B-cell-depleted T cells, or PBMCs provided the cDNA or gDNA that served as material.

In the authors' methods: Counts of nucleated cells, estimated from reference gene primer amplification, were obtained. Profiled with immunoSEQ multiplex PCR; TCRdb holds only in-frame clones, not every one. That table gives V, J and clone size, and the DNA gave D and trimming. The sample consists of tens of thousands of clones, roughly four fifths of them appearing once. The CDR3 extends over 13 amino acids. Germline CDR1 is LNHDA and CDR2 is SQIVND (reference sequence). The V end lost 6 bases, the J end lost 2 bases, and 11 bases lay between the germline ends. The source is a man older than 75 with active or convalescent COVID-19. The specimen was peripheral blood. This sequence joins TRBV19 and TRBJ2-7; D is uncertain. CDR3 in amino acids: CASSPQIPYEQYF. CDR3 nucleotides: TGTGCCAGTAGCCCTCAGATCCCCTACGAGCAGTACTTC.